This is a list of T cell receptor beta chains from one sample in a study of identical twins. MiXCR was run by TCRdb on the 5' RACE reads, yielding one entry per CDR3 protein. Among about 470,000 distinct CDR3 sequences listed, less than 25% were seen once. The data were also submitted as part of a second study, on T cells expressing NK-cell markers.

The specimen sequenced was CD4+ T cells sorted from blood. Receptor source: a young woman in good health. Each CDR3 is given without its conserved first and last residue. A D gene is named only where the DNA matches it firmly.

v_call	d_call	j_call	cdr3_aa
TRBV5-1	NA	TRBJ2-2	ASSLASGPGELF
TRBV27	TRBD2	TRBJ2-1	ASSYFSGGSEQF
TRBV20-1	NA	TRBJ1-2	SASGGIMGYT
TRBV7-9	NA	TRBJ2-3	ASDGGGSGGDTQY
TRBV5-1	NA	TRBJ2-5	ASSLEARQETQY
TRBV5-1	NA	TRBJ1-1	ASRPGGPTEAF
TRBV12-3/TRBV12-4	NA	TRBJ2-7	ASRNPGDEQY
TRBV10-2	NA	TRBJ2-1	ASSEGQYNEQF
TRBV11-2	NA	TRBJ2-3	ASRQGPPDTQY
TRBV18	NA	TRBJ2-3	ASSLKAQALTDTQY
TRBV12-3/TRBV12-4	TRBD2	TRBJ2-1	ASSSLPFTPRGVGF